Described below is a single T cell receptor beta chain sequence and its context. TCRdb re-called the RT-PCR reads through MiXCR, storing one row per CDR3 protein. The sample yields about 480,000 distinct CDR3 sequences, about an eighth seen once. The CDR3 is 17 amino acids. With 3 bases removed from V and 4 bases from J, the gap between germline ends came to 18 bases. This specimen belongs to a study of response to subunit inactivated influenza vaccine. Sequencing used PBMCs from blood, obtained more than 35 days after vaccination. The chain joins TRBV12-3 or TRBV12-4 to TRBJ2-2; D possibly corresponds to TRBD1 (5 bases). The sequence was obtained from a man over 45 who received an inactivated influenza vaccine. CDR3 sequence: CASSFLGARKVTGELFF. Here the CDR3 DNA reads TGTGCCAGCAGTTTTCTTGGGGCTAGGAAGGTCACCGGGGAGCTGTTTTTT.